The 5 T cell receptor beta chains listed next were all sequenced from one sample in a study of blood T cell repertoires in COVID-19. Sequencing used immunoSEQ multiplex PCR; TCRdb keeps in-frame clones, though not all of them. The table shows approximately 250,000 clones, with roughly 88% occurring only once. What was sequenced was PBMCs or T cells enriched from blood (not recorded which). These receptors were collected from a woman between 40 and 55 years old with acute COVID-19.

This clone was counted only a few times. The CDR3 reads CASRVDSNEKLFF. The CDR3, as DNA: TGTGCCAGCAGAGTCGACAGTAATGAAAAACTGTTTTTT. V is TRBV7-3 and J is TRBJ1-4; D is perhaps TRBD1 (5 bases). The germline CDR1 and CDR2 sequences are SGHTA and FQGTGA. V lost 6 bases, J lost 4 bases, and 9 bases lay in between. This CDR3 has 13 residues.

V usage is TRBV2 and J usage is TRBJ2-1; 10 bases fit TRBD2. V was clipped by 3 bases and J by 9 bases; unmatched bases: 5. CDR1 is SNHLY and CDR2 is FYNNEI in the germline V gene. The CDR3 consists of 14 residues. This CDR3 reads CASSESGRASEQFF. CDR3 nucleotides: TGTGCCAGCAGTGAGAGCGGGAGGGCCAGTGAGCAGTTCTTC. Based on the CDR3 plus reference TRBV2 and TRBJ2-1, the full variable domain is EPEVTQTPSHQVTQMGQEVILRCVPISNHLYFYWYRQILGQKVEFLVSFYNNEISEKSEIFDDQFSVERPDGSNFTLKIRSTKLEDSAMYFCASSESGRASEQFFGPGTRLTVL.

This chain uses TRBV5-1 with TRBJ1-6; the D is unclear. This CDR3 has 14 amino acids. V was clipped by 0 bases and J by 5 bases, with 6 bases between them. CDR1 is SGHRS, CDR2 YFSETQ, per germline. The CDR3 DNA is TGCGCCAGCAGCTTGGCCGCTAATAATTCACCCCTCCACTTT. Its translation: CASSLAANNSPLHF.

This chain links TRBV7-8 with TRBJ1-1; TRBD1 agrees at 9 bases. CDR3 size: 15 residues. The V gene end was trimmed by 5 bases and the J gene end by 6 bases; junction bases not matched to a gene: 10. Germline-derived CDR1 and CDR2 are SGHVS and FQNEAQ. The CDR3 nucleotides are TGTGCCAGCAGCCCCGAACAGGGGGCGAGGCCTGAAGCTTTCTTT. It yields the protein CASSPEQGARPEAFF. Drawing the rest from reference TRBV7-8 and TRBJ1-1, the complete variable domain is GAGVSQSPRYKVAKRGQDVALRCDPISGHVSLFWYQQALGQGPEFLTYFQNEAQLDKSGLPSDRFFAERPEGSVSTLKIQRTQQEDSAVYLCASSPEQGARPEAFFGQGTRLTVV.

The V and J genes are TRBV30 and TRBJ1-2; D is uncertain. Germline values: CDR1 GTSNPN, CDR2 SVGIG (reference sequence). This CDR3 has 14 amino acids. Trimming removed 0 bases at V and 4 bases at J, with 12 bases between. The chain's CDR3 is CAWSVQASSYGYTF. The CDR3 nucleotides are TGTGCCTGGAGTGTTCAGGCCTCCAGCTATGGCTACACCTTC.